The 26 T cell receptor beta chains listed next were all sequenced from one sample in a study of blood T cells in healthy people across ages. For the second PCR, which ran for about 6 to 11 cycles, a sample-barcoded 5' primer and a J-beta primer mix were used. TCRdb processed the 5' RACE reads anew with MiXCR; each CDR3 protein has one entry. In the table there are about 1.5 million distinct CDR3 sequences, less than 45% of which are singletons. Specimen: blood. Receptors originate from a woman between 18 and 30 years old in good health.

Comment on this clonotype: At one of its ends the junction is not consistent with the germline gene, which may arise from a read error. The chain uses TRBV5-1 and TRBJ2-1, with D hard to call. The CDR3 is 15 residues long. Germline V gives CDR1 SGHRS, CDR2 YFSETQ. The CDR3 loop is CASSSEPQSYSEQFF. Here the CDR3 DNA reads TGCGCCAGCAGCTCGGAACCGCAATCCTACAGTGAGCAGTTCTTC.

The rearrangement uses TRBV7-2 and TRBJ2-3; D might be TRBD1 or TRBD2, each matching 6 bases. There are 17 residues in the CDR3. Trimming removed 5 bases from V and 4 bases from J, with 22 bases in between. Germline V CDR1 and CDR2: SGHTA, FQGNSA. The CDR3 DNA reads as TGTGCCAGCAGCCCCTTCGGCGACGGGGGCAAGGCAGATACGCAGTATTTT. Its protein product is CASSPFGDGGKADTQYF.

The J gene is TRBJ1-4, the V gene TRBV12-3 or TRBV12-4; D is unclear. V gave up 5 bases and J gave up 6 bases, with 10 bases separating them. The CDR3 totals 13 residues. The CDR3 DNA reads TGTGCCAGCAGTCACCCGAACGATGAAAAACTGTTTTTT. It codes for CASSHPNDEKLFF.

Worth noting for this clonotype: Mismatch with germline at one junction end may stem from a read error. This rearrangement joins TRBV12-3 or TRBV12-4 to TRBJ2-1; D not certain. The CDR3 is 16 residues long. The CDR3 here is CASRPTRMSSYNERFF. The CDR3 DNA reads TGTGCCAGCAGGCCCACCCGGATGTCCTCCTACAATGAGCGGTTCTTC.

Remarks on this clonotype: Its ends do not fully match the called genes, so a read error is possible. The genes are TRBV4-1 and TRBJ2-1; D is unresolved. TRBJ2-7 explains the end of the DNA better; the J call may be wrong. CDR3 length equals 16 residues. Germline CDR1 MGHRA, CDR2 YSYEKL. The CDR3 DNA reads as TGTGCCAGCAGCCGCGGTAAGGCCAGCTCCTACAATGAGCAGTACTTC. It yields the protein CASSRGKASSYNEQYF.

This chain uses TRBV29-1 with TRBJ2-5; the match to TRBD1 covers 8 bases. The CDR3 extends over 14 amino acids. Germline values: CDR1 SQVTM, CDR2 ANQGSEA. The J segment lost 2 bases and the V segment lost 4 bases, leaving 6 bases of the junction unmatched. The CDR3, as DNA: TGCAGCGTTGGTTGGACAGGGATGCAAGAGACCCAGTACTTC. Translated, it gives CSVGWTGMQETQYF. The whole variable domain, filled in from reference TRBV29-1 and TRBJ2-5, reads SAVISQKPSRDICQRGTSLTIQCQVDSQVTMMFWYRQQPGQSLTLIATANQGSEATYESGFVIDKFPISRPNLTFSTLTVSNMSPEDSSIYLCSVGWTGMQETQYFGPGTRLLVL.

The V and J genes are TRBV13 and TRBJ2-7; D possibly matches TRBD1 or TRBD2 (5 bases each). This CDR3 has 13 residues. The V end lost 3 bases, the J end lost 5 bases, and 11 bases lay between the germline ends. Germline loops: CDR1 PRHDT, CDR2 FYEKMQ (reference sequence). CDR3 coding DNA: TGTGCCAGCAGCTTGACTACAGGACACGAGCAGTACTTC. This encodes CASSLTTGHEQYF.

V gene TRBV29-1 combines with J gene TRBJ1-3; D remains unclear. CDR3 length: 15 residues. Per the germline V gene, CDR1 is SQVTM and CDR2 is ANQGSEA. The V end lost 0 bases, the J end lost 7 bases, and 16 bases lay between the germline ends. CDR3 loop: CSVEDGAHSFNTIYF. The CDR3 DNA reads TGCAGCGTTGAAGACGGCGCGCACTCGTTTAACACCATATATTTT. The full variable domain, with the rest looked up from reference TRBV29-1 and TRBJ1-3, is SAVISQKPSRDICQRGTSLTIQCQVDSQVTMMFWYRQQPGQSLTLIATANQGSEATYESGFVIDKFPISRPNLTFSTLTVSNMSPEDSSIYLCSVEDGAHSFNTIYFGEGSWLTVV.

This clonotype was seen only once. The CDR3 nucleotides read TGTGCCAGCAGCCAAGAGGAGTACGAGCAGTACTTC. Protein: CASSQEEYEQYF. V is TRBV3-1 and J is TRBJ2-5; D remains unclear. The DNA matches TRBJ2-7 better at its end, which makes the J call doubtful. The CDR3 runs 12 residues. In germline, CDR1 is LGHDT, CDR2 YNNKEL (reference sequence).

The CDR3 loop is CASSESGHSYEQYF. CDR3 DNA: TGCGCCAGCAGTGAGTCGGGACACTCCTACGAGCAGTACTTC. This chain connects TRBV10-1 to TRBJ2-7, with D possibly being TRBD1 (6 bases). With 0 bases removed from V and 0 bases from J, the gap between germline ends came to 6 bases. This CDR3 contains 14 residues. Looked up from germline, CDR1 is WNHNN and CDR2 is SYGVQD (reference sequence).

This clonotype has only one observation. The gene calls are TRBV5-1 and TRBJ2-4; TRBD1 matches at 9 bases. The CDR3 is 16 amino acids. V shed 4 bases and J 6 bases; nucleotides not matched to a gene: 11. Germline V lookup: CDR1 SGHRS, CDR2 YFSETQ. CDR3: CASSATGTGQANIQYF. The CDR3 DNA is TGCGCCAGCAGCGCGACCGGGACAGGGCAAGCAAACATTCAGTACTTC.

This chain uses TRBV6-5 with TRBJ2-3; TRBD2 matches at 8 bases. CDR1 and CDR2 (germline): MNHEY, SVGAGI. This CDR3 is built from 16 residues. With V trimmed by 7 bases and J by 0 bases, 9 bases remained unmatched. The DNA for the CDR3 is TGTGCCAGCACCCCCTCGACTAGCGCTAGCACAGATACGCAGTATTTT. Protein: CASTPSTSASTDTQYF.

V and J are TRBV7-9 and TRBJ1-2; weak D call: TRBD1 (5 bases). Germline CDR1 is SEHNR and CDR2 is FQNEAQ (reference sequence). CDR3 size: 15 residues. V dropped 3 bases and J dropped 3 bases, with 14 bases sitting between them. The CDR3 DNA is TGTGCCAGCAGCTTTTTTGGGACGGACCACTATGGCTACACCTTC. It specifies CASSFFGTDHYGYTF.

The chain joins TRBV11-2 to TRBJ2-3; TRBD2 is a possible D gene (5 bases). The CDR3 is 14 residues long. The V gene lost 4 bases and the J gene lost 8 bases, with 16 bases spanning the gap. CDR1 is SGHAT, CDR2 FQNNGV, per germline. This CDR3 is CASSSLDAAGTQYF. The CDR3 coding sequence is TGTGCCAGCAGCTCACTCGACGCCGCGGGTACGCAGTATTTT.

This chain uses TRBV20-1 with TRBJ2-1, with D unclear. CDR1 and CDR2 (germline): DFQATT, SNEGSKA (reference sequence). The CDR3 totals 13 residues. The V gene lost 4 bases and the J gene lost 4 bases, with 11 bases spanning the gap. In nucleotides, the CDR3 is TGCAGTGCTAACCGCCCGCAGTACAATGAGCAGTTCTTC. This translates into CSANRPQYNEQFF.

This clonotype came up many times. The chain employs TRBV29-1 and TRBJ2-7; D might be TRBD1 or TRBD2, each matching 5 bases. The V gene's germline CDR1 is SQVTM and CDR2 ANQGSEA. V was trimmed by 5 bases and J by 2 bases, leaving 13 bases between them. The CDR3 is 13 residues long. The chain's CDR3 is CSVLRDGTYEQYF. In nucleotides, the CDR3 is TGCAGCGTTCTCCGGGACGGGACCTACGAGCAGTACTTC.

The chain has TRBV4-1 and TRBJ1-4; the D is unclear. Germline CDR1 is MGHRA and CDR2 is YSYEKL. V was trimmed by 3 bases and J by 8 bases, leaving 10 bases between them. The CDR3 runs 13 residues. The CDR3 here is CASSQGVQEKLFF. In DNA, the CDR3 is TGCGCCAGCAGCCAGGGAGTTCAAGAAAAACTGTTTTTT.

The genes are TRBV18 and TRBJ1-1; TRBD1 is a possible D gene (5 bases). This CDR3 is built from 14 residues. The V gene's germline CDR1 is KGHSH and CDR2 LQKENI. The germline V and J ends were trimmed by 0 bases and 11 bases, with 16 bases remaining between them. CDR3: CASSPPLTAYGAFF. CDR3 in DNA: TGTGCCAGCTCACCACCGTTGACAGCCTACGGGGCTTTCTTT.

The chain has TRBV9 and TRBJ2-2; D is possibly TRBD2 (7 bases). CDR3 length: 16 residues. Germline assignment: CDR1 SGDLS and CDR2 YYNGEE. With 4 bases removed from V and 1 base from J, the gap between germline ends came to 14 bases. CDR3 in DNA: TGTGCCAGCAGCCCAGGGGAGGGTAAGAACACCGGGGAGCTGTTTTTT. Encoded protein: CASSPGEGKNTGELFF.

The chain carries TRBV20-1 and TRBJ2-6; D remains ambiguous. CDR1 and CDR2 (germline): DFQATT, SNEGSKA (reference sequence). V was clipped by 1 base and J by 6 bases, with 13 bases between them. The CDR3 has 15 residues. This chain's CDR3 is CSARGVLTAANVLTF. The CDR3 nucleotides read TGCAGTGCTAGAGGCGTTCTCACGGCGGCCAACGTCCTGACTTTC.

This clonotype has just a few counts. This chain joins TRBV20-1 and TRBJ2-1; no definite D call. The germline V gene encodes CDR1 DFQATT and CDR2 SNEGSKA (reference sequence). The CDR3 sequence is 16 residues long. Trimming cost V 0 bases and J 0 bases, with 12 bases left between them. The CDR3 reads CSARDLLGSSYNEQFF. The CDR3 bases are TGCAGTGCTAGAGATCTCCTGGGTAGCTCCTACAATGAGCAGTTCTTC.

This clonotype came up a few times. V usage is TRBV10-3 and J usage is TRBJ2-1; D may match TRBD1 or TRBD2 (5 bases each). V was trimmed by 11 bases and J by 7 bases, leaving 9 bases between them. CDR3 length: 10 residues. Germline V gene sequence: CDR1 ENHRY, CDR2 SYGVKD. This CDR3 reads CAGGNNEQFF. The CDR3 region has the DNA TGTGCCGGGGGTAATAATGAGCAGTTCTTC.

A few counts support this clonotype. J is TRBJ1-1 and V is TRBV4-3, with unresolved D. The germline gives CDR1 LGHNA, CDR2 YSLEER. The ends were cut back, 0 bases at V and 1 base at J, with 6 bases in the middle. CDR3 length: 14 amino acids. The CDR3 spells CASSQDDGNTEAFF. The CDR3 coding sequence is TGCGCCAGCAGCCAAGATGACGGGAACACTGAAGCTTTCTTT.

The chain combines TRBV20-1 with TRBJ2-7; 7 bases fit TRBD2. The CDR3 totals 14 residues. The V segment lost 0 bases and the J segment 5 bases; nucleotides outside the gene matches: 7. Per the germline V gene, CDR1 is DFQATT and CDR2 is SNEGSKA (reference sequence). The CDR3 spells CSARERAGNNEQYF. CDR3 DNA sequence: TGCAGTGCTAGAGAGCGAGCGGGGAACAACGAGCAGTACTTC.

In this sample, this clonotype turned up a few times. This chain joins TRBV11-2 and TRBJ2-1, with no clear D. V was clipped by 1 base and J by 3 bases, with 10 bases between them. Germline V lookup: CDR1 SGHAT, CDR2 FQNNGV. This CDR3 has 15 amino acids. The CDR3 DNA reads as TGTGCCAGCAGCTTAGGCAGGCCGGACTACAATGAGCAGTTCTTC. Protein sequence: CASSLGRPDYNEQFF.

This clonotype was detected only a few times. The V gene is TRBV20-1, the J gene TRBJ2-7; 9 nucleotides line up with TRBD1. The assigned J gene may be wrong: the sequence end matches TRBJ2-5 better. The germline V gene has CDR1 DFQATT and CDR2 SNEGSKA (reference sequence). CDR3 length: 12 amino acids. CDR3 nucleotides: TGCAGTGCTTACAGGGGGCGGGGGACCCAGTACTTC. Residues: CSAYRGRGTQYF.